Listed below are T cell receptor beta chains from one sample, sequenced in a study of long-term antiretroviral therapy in people with HIV. Libraries were prepared by immunoSEQ multiplex PCR; TCRdb keeps only in-frame clonotypes and omits some of them. The repertoire has about 22,000 clones, about 88% of them found once; the top ten carry 6.4%. Sample: unsorted PBMCs, taken 0.6 years after starting antiretroviral therapy. These receptors all come from a man in his sixties with HIV. Both conserved end residues are part of each CDR3. A D gene is named only where the DNA matches it firmly. Clone size appears in some rows only: once, few, many, or a class for an expanded clone.

j_call: TRBJ1-1
clone_size: -
d_call: -
v_call: TRBV29-1
cdr3_aa: CSVEEPRGTEAFF
cdr3_nt: TGCAGCGTTGAAGAACCAAGGGGGACTGAAGCTTTCTTT

j_call: TRBJ2-2
clone_size: -
d_call: -
v_call: TRBV5-1
cdr3_aa: CASSGGGVIGELFF
cdr3_nt: TGCGCCAGCAGCGGAGGAGGGGTTATCGGGGAGCTGTTTTTT

j_call: TRBJ1-6
clone_size: few
d_call: -
v_call: TRBV7-2
cdr3_aa: CASRGGRDYNSPLHF
cdr3_nt: TGTGCCAGCAGGGGAGGACGGGATTATAATTCACCCCTCCACTTT

j_call: TRBJ2-2
clone_size: -
d_call: -
v_call: TRBV27
cdr3_aa: CASTSRAPSWTGELFF
cdr3_nt: TGTGCCAGCACGAGCCGGGCCCCGAGTTGGACCGGGGAGCTGTTTTTT

j_call: TRBJ2-1
clone_size: -
d_call: TRBD2
v_call: TRBV5-4
cdr3_aa: CASSSGTSGRTGEQFF
cdr3_nt: TGTGCCAGCAGCTCTGGGACTAGCGGGAGAACAGGTGAGCAGTTCTTC

j_call: TRBJ2-2
clone_size: -
d_call: -
v_call: TRBV2
cdr3_aa: CASSADRSIAGELFF
cdr3_nt: TGTGCCAGCAGTGCCGACAGGAGTATCGCCGGGGAGCTGTTTTTT

j_call: TRBJ1-1
clone_size: -
d_call: -
v_call: TRBV5-1
cdr3_aa: CASSLEAGGGEAFF
cdr3_nt: TGCGCCAGCAGCTTGGAAGCCGGGGGCGGCGAAGCTTTCTTT

j_call: TRBJ2-1
clone_size: -
d_call: -
v_call: TRBV28
cdr3_aa: CASSDIYNEQFF
cdr3_nt: TGTGCCAGCAGTGATATCTACAATGAGCAGTTCTTC

j_call: TRBJ2-7
clone_size: -
d_call: -
v_call: TRBV15
cdr3_aa: CATSEQGRAYEQYF
cdr3_nt: TGTGCCACCAGCGAACAGGGTCGGGCCTACGAGCAGTACTTC

j_call: TRBJ1-2
clone_size: -
d_call: -
v_call: TRBV7-8
cdr3_aa: CASSSLTGLDGYTF
cdr3_nt: TGTGCCAGCAGCTCGTTAACAGGGCTTGATGGCTACACCTTC

j_call: TRBJ2-3
clone_size: -
d_call: -
v_call: TRBV5-6
cdr3_aa: CASSLSGADTQYF
cdr3_nt: TGTGCCAGCAGCTTGTCCGGCGCAGATACGCAGTATTTT

j_call: TRBJ2-3
clone_size: -
d_call: TRBD2
v_call: TRBV10-3
cdr3_aa: CAISPGGATDTQYF
cdr3_nt: TGTGCCATCAGTCCGGGGGGGGCCACAGATACGCAGTATTTT

j_call: TRBJ2-2
clone_size: -
d_call: TRBD2
v_call: TRBV27
cdr3_aa: CASSPRAGGGELFF
cdr3_nt: TGTGCCAGCAGTCCCCGGGCGGGGGGCGGGGAGCTGTTTTTT

j_call: TRBJ1-2
clone_size: -
d_call: -
v_call: TRBV7-2
cdr3_aa: CASSHPERWGMNYGYTF
cdr3_nt: TGTGCCAGCAGCCACCCGGAGCGGTGGGGTATGAACTATGGCTACACCTTC

j_call: TRBJ2-1
clone_size: -
d_call: -
v_call: TRBV30
cdr3_aa: CAWSVLGPGEQFF
cdr3_nt: TGTGCCTGGAGTGTGTTGGGGCCGGGCGAGCAGTTCTTC

j_call: TRBJ2-6
clone_size: once
d_call: -
v_call: TRBV11-2
cdr3_aa: CASSLVGRSGANVLTF
cdr3_nt: TGTGCCAGCAGCTTAGTGGGTAGGTCTGGGGCCAACGTCCTGACTTTC

j_call: TRBJ2-6
clone_size: -
d_call: -
v_call: TRBV5-4
cdr3_aa: CASRLQGSGANVLTF
cdr3_nt: TGTGCCAGCAGGCTCCAGGGCTCTGGGGCCAACGTCCTGACTTTC

j_call: TRBJ1-1
clone_size: -
d_call: -
v_call: TRBV2
cdr3_aa: CASSEGRGLTEAFF
cdr3_nt: TGTGCCAGCAGTGAAGGGCGGGGCCTCACTGAAGCTTTCTTT

j_call: TRBJ1-2
clone_size: -
d_call: -
v_call: TRBV6-5
cdr3_aa: CASSATWDYGYTF
cdr3_nt: TGTGCCAGCAGCGCGACTTGGGACTATGGCTACACCTTC